The T cell receptor beta chain described here comes from a study of T cell repertoires in cytomegalovirus infection. Study details: CMV epitopes that were recently identified and HLA-C-restricted were used alongside well-studied HLA-B-restricted ones. TCR beta signatures that were public indicated CMV infection and matching HLA type. The study, taken as a whole, reports: The study found HLA-C-restricted CMV-specific TCR beta clonotypes dominating the ex vivo response. Of the TCR beta families, the public ones yielded a cumulative frequency that identified carriers of CMV plus the relevant HLA.

Looked up from germline, CDR1 is SGHAT and CDR2 is FQNNGV. The CDR3 spans 15 residues. V trimming: 6 bases; J trimming: 5 bases; junction bases outside the gene matches: 8. One entry per CDR3 protein, called by TCRdb with MiXCR from the reads. The sample contains approximately 71,000 distinct CDR3 sequences, approximately 22% of which appear only once. There are many counts of this clonotype. Its antigen remains unidentified. The sequenced sample was CD8+ T cells from cultured PBMCs, obtained from culture after CMV antigen stimulation. The chain is built from TRBV11-2 and TRBJ2-1; 9 bases agree with TRBD2. The TCR was taken from a human donor in good health (CMV status not recorded). Some clones in this sample may be carry-over from other donors' samples. The CDR3 nucleotides are TGTGCCAGCAGGACCGCGGGGGGGCATGACAATGAGCAGTTCTTC. Translating it yields CASRTAGGHDNEQFF.